One sample yielded the 25 T cell receptor beta chains listed below, sequenced in a study of T cells in Graves' hyperthyroidism and ophthalmopathy. The investigators amplified TCR beta CDR3 regions from RNA transcripts. HTBI primers were the set used in a first-round RT-PCR of the TCR CDR3. TCRdb re-analysed the multiplex PCR reads in MiXCR, keeping a single row per CDR3 protein. The table has some 500,000 distinct CDR3 sequences, 16% seen once. Sequenced: blood. These receptors were taken from a woman aged 25 to 39 with Graves' ophthalmopathy.

There are many counts of this clonotype. V and J are TRBV30 and TRBJ1-1; the match to TRBD1 covers 7 bases. The trim removed 0 bases at V and 7 bases at J, leaving 8 bases unmatched. Per germline, CDR1 GTSNPN and CDR2 SVGIG (reference sequence). This CDR3 is built from 14 residues. Written as DNA, the CDR3 is TGTGCCTGGAGTGTACCCCCGGGACAGTGTGAAGCTTTCTTT. It yields the protein CAWSVPPGQCEAFF.

This clonotype appeared a few times. V gene TRBV2 combines with J gene TRBJ2-7; maybe TRBD2 (6 bases). Looked up from germline, CDR1 is SNHLY and CDR2 is FYNNEI. V shed 6 bases and J shed 6 bases, with 15 bases lying between them. The CDR3 contains 13 residues. As DNA, the CDR3 is TGTGCCAGCAGCTCAGGCGGGGTAATCGAGCAGTACTTC. Translation gives CASSSGGVIEQYF.

The CDR3: CASSLVVGGGSQSYGYTF. CDR3 coding DNA: TGTGCCAGCAGCTTAGTGGTAGGGGGGGGCTCCCAGAGCTATGGCTACACCTTC. The chain combines TRBV7-3 with TRBJ1-2, with a weak D call TRBD1 (6 bases). There are 18 residues in the CDR3. Germline V gives CDR1 SGHTA, CDR2 FQGTGA. V lost 2 bases to trimming and J lost 4 bases, with 23 bases between them.

This clonotype has a count of ten or more. The rearrangement uses TRBV30 and TRBJ1-2; no definite D call. Germline V CDR1 and CDR2: GTSNPN, SVGIG (reference sequence). The CDR3 has 12 residues. The V end was cut by 4 bases, the J end by 4 bases, with 10 bases between. Here the CDR3 reads CAWTESTYGYTF. The CDR3 nucleotides are TGTGCCTGGACAGAAAGCACCTATGGCTACACCTTC.

This clonotype was counted only a few times. J is TRBJ2-1 and V is TRBV9, with a weak D call TRBD1 (6 bases). V was trimmed by 0 bases and J by 2 bases, leaving 12 bases between them. Germline lookup yields CDR1 SGDLS and CDR2 YYNGEE. This CDR3 comprises 16 residues. The CDR3 loop is CASSVVGRGTYNEQFF. CDR3 DNA: TGTGCCAGCAGCGTAGTGGGCAGGGGAACCTACAATGAGCAGTTCTTC.

The rearrangement uses TRBV10-3 and TRBJ1-2; D gene unclear. The CDR3 covers 12 residues. Germline-derived CDR1 and CDR2 are ENHRY and SYGVKD. The V end lost 8 bases, the J end lost 8 bases, and 15 bases lay between the germline ends. The CDR3 spells CAIPGAGGGYTF. In nucleotides, the CDR3 is TGTGCCATCCCCGGAGCAGGCGGAGGCTACACCTTC.

There are a few counts of this clonotype. The V gene is TRBV29-1, the J gene TRBJ2-3, with 15 bases aligning to TRBD2. The CDR3 sequence is 15 residues long. The V and J ends lost 4 bases and 6 bases, in that order; junction bases with no gene match: 5. Germline-derived CDR1 and CDR2 are SQVTM and ANQGSEA. As DNA, the CDR3 is TGCAGCGTTGGGTGGACTAGCGGGAGGGGGGATACGCAGTATTTT. It specifies CSVGWTSGRGDTQYF.

The CDR3 reads CASSLAGGYYGYTF. The CDR3 DNA reads TGTGCCAGCAGTCTCGCAGGGGGCTACTATGGCTACACCTTC. The V call is TRBV12-3 or TRBV12-4, the J call TRBJ1-2; 8 positions agree with TRBD1. The CDR3 covers 14 residues. V was clipped by 5 bases and J by 3 bases; unmatched bases: 5.

The chain employs TRBV6-1 and TRBJ2-1, with D maybe TRBD1 (6 bases). This CDR3 is 15 amino acids long. Per germline, CDR1 MNHNS and CDR2 SASEGT. V lost 5 bases and J lost 8, with 19 bases in between. This CDR3 is CASSQTGRFDYEQFF. CDR3 DNA sequence: TGTGCCAGCAGTCAGACAGGACGATTTGACTATGAGCAGTTCTTC.

In this sample, this clonotype turned up many times. The chain recombines TRBV20-1 with TRBJ2-3; D is unclear. V was cut by 0 bases and J by 0 bases, with 4 bases left in between. Germline V gene sequence: CDR1 DFQATT, CDR2 SNEGSKA (reference sequence). There are 13 residues in the CDR3. Here the CDR3 reads CSAREASTDTQYF. Written as DNA, the CDR3 is TGCAGTGCTAGAGAAGCTAGCACAGATACGCAGTATTTT.

This clonotype was counted ten times or more. CDR3 residues: CSARRGQTSAFTTDTQYF. In nucleotides, the CDR3 is TGCAGTGCTAGACGCGGACAGACTAGCGCCTTTACCACAGATACGCAGTATTTT. This sequence joins TRBV20-1 and TRBJ2-3, with TRBD2 matching 8 bases. The CDR3 extends over 18 amino acids. The junction had 15 bases not matched to a gene; V was cut back by 2 bases and J by 2 bases. Germline V lookup: CDR1 DFQATT, CDR2 SNEGSKA (reference sequence).

The rearrangement joins TRBV4-1 to TRBJ1-1, with D uncertain. V shed 3 bases and J shed 4 bases, with 15 bases lying between them. The CDR3 loop spans 15 amino acids. Germline V CDR1 and CDR2: MGHRA, YSYEKL. The CDR3 DNA reads as TGCGCCAGCAGCCAGTCAACGGCCGCGGGCACTGAAGCTTTCTTT. This gives the protein CASSQSTAAGTEAFF.

Only a few counts were recorded for this clonotype. This CDR3 is CSVAGTGLSVPGYTF. Written as DNA, the CDR3 is TGCAGCGTTGCAGGGACAGGCCTCTCTGTTCCTGGCTACACCTTC. The chain employs TRBV29-1 and TRBJ1-2; 8 nucleotides match TRBD1. The CDR3 has 15 residues. Per the germline V gene, CDR1 is SQVTM and CDR2 is ANQGSEA. Unmatched junction bases numbered 14, after V lost 4 bases and J lost 7 bases.

The chain uses TRBV7-9 and TRBJ2-1; no reliable D call. Trimming took 5 bases from V and 6 from J, leaving 14 bases between them. The CDR3 extends over 14 amino acids. Germline V gene lookup returns CDR1 SEHNR and CDR2 FQNEAQ (reference sequence). The CDR3 coding sequence is TGTGCCAGCAGCCATATCTCACCCCGCAATGAGCAGTTCTTC. Translated: CASSHISPRNEQFF.

The rearrangement links TRBV20-1 to TRBJ1-4, with D uncertain. Trimming stripped 4 bases from V and 5 bases from J, with 11 bases between. The germline CDR1 and CDR2 sequences are DFQATT and SNEGSKA (reference sequence). The length of the CDR3 is 13 residues. CDR3 sequence: CSANSAKNEKLFF. The CDR3 DNA reads TGCAGTGCTAACAGTGCGAAAAATGAAAAACTGTTTTTT.

This clonotype has a handful of counts. The chain employs TRBV6-2 or TRBV6-3 and TRBJ2-1; TRBD2 agrees at 8 bases. The trim removed 7 bases at V and 7 bases at J, leaving 12 bases unmatched. This CDR3 region has 15 residues. Looked up from germline, CDR1 is MNHEY and CDR2 is SVGEGT. The CDR3 here is CASTHSSGRMNEQFF. In nucleotides, the CDR3 is TGTGCCAGCACTCACTCGAGCGGGAGAATGAATGAGCAGTTCTTC.

The table lists this clonotype with many counts. The gene calls are TRBV6-2 or TRBV6-3 and TRBJ2-1; 7 nucleotides match TRBD2. The CDR3 is 15 amino acids. Germline CDR1 is MNHEY and CDR2 is SVGEGT. The V and J ends lost 2 bases and 9 bases, in that order; junction bases with no gene match: 10. In DNA form, the CDR3 reads TGTGCCAGCAGTTACGGGGGGAGGGCGAAGCTTGAGCAGTTCTTC. Encoded protein: CASSYGGRAKLEQFF.

Ten or more counts support this clonotype. The chain couples TRBV28 to TRBJ2-2; the D gene is possibly TRBD2 (5 bases). Germline CDR1 is MDHEN and CDR2 is SYDVKM. CDR3 length: 12 amino acids. V lost 5 bases and J 7 bases, leaving 8 bases between the germline ends. The DNA for the CDR3 is TGTGCCAGCAGTATCGGAGGCGGGGAGCTGTTTTTT. This codes for CASSIGGGELFF.

This clonotype was detected a few times. The V gene is TRBV12-3 or TRBV12-4, the J gene TRBJ2-1, with D possibly matching TRBD2 (7 bases). With 6 bases removed from V and 5 bases from J, the gap between germline ends came to 11 bases. The CDR3 spans 13 residues. In nucleotides, the CDR3 is TGTGCCAGCAGAACAGGGAGGGACAATGAGCAGTTCTTC. Encoded protein: CASRTGRDNEQFF.

This clonotype was seen ten or more times. The genes are TRBV28 and TRBJ2-5; 9 bases agree with TRBD1. After removal of 0 bases from V and 4 bases from J, the junction contained 3 bases not matched to a gene. Germline V CDR1 and CDR2: MDHEN, SYDVKM. This CDR3 has 15 amino acids. CDR3 sequence (DNA): TGTGCCAGCAGTTTATGGGGACAGGGAGGAGAGACCCAGTACTTC. As protein: CASSLWGQGGETQYF.

This clonotype was seen many times. This chain joins TRBV28 and TRBJ2-7, with D tentatively TRBD1 (6 bases). The CDR3 spans 14 residues. Germline V gene lookup returns CDR1 MDHEN and CDR2 SYDVKM. The CDR3 bases are TGTGCGACCAAGGGGGAAGCGACCGCCTACGAGCAGTACTTC. Amino acid sequence: CATKGEATAYEQYF.

For the CDR3, the DNA is TGTGCCAGCAGCAAAACAGGGGGCGGCTATGGCTACACCTTC. Its protein is CASSKTGGGYGYTF. V usage is TRBV28 and J usage is TRBJ1-2, with TRBD1 matching 9 bases. Germline V gene data show CDR1 as MDHEN and CDR2 as SYDVKM. V lost 6 bases and J lost 4; bases outside the gene matches: 6. This CDR3 spans 14 amino acids.

This clonotype has a handful of counts. The rearrangement joins TRBV6-2 or TRBV6-3 to TRBJ1-1; 7 nucleotides agree with TRBD1. This CDR3 is built from 14 residues. The germline V gene has CDR1 MNHEY and CDR2 SVGEGT. The ends lost 5 bases at V and 4 bases at J; junction bases unmatched: 7. The CDR3 DNA reads TGTGCCAGCAGTAGCGACAGGGCGAGCACTGAAGCTTTCTTT. Its translation is CASSSDRASTEAFF.

This clonotype was counted many times. The V gene is TRBV20-1, the J gene TRBJ2-1; 9 bases line up with TRBD1. The CDR3 covers 17 residues. Trimming took 5 bases from V and 3 from J; bases not matched to a gene: 14. The germline V gene has CDR1 DFQATT and CDR2 SNEGSKA (reference sequence). CDR3: CSAYSGIRDRDYNEQFF. DNA for the CDR3: TGCAGTGCTTATTCGGGGATCCGGGACAGGGACTACAATGAGCAGTTCTTC.

This clonotype was recorded a few times. The V call is TRBV5-6, the J call TRBJ1-5, with a tentative D call TRBD1 (6 bases). The V gene's germline CDR1 is SGHDT and CDR2 YYEEEE. This CDR3 contains 15 residues. The V end was cut by 0 bases, the J end by 2 bases, with 9 bases between. CDR3 bases: TGTGCCAGCAGCTTGGAAGGGGGAGGCAATCAGCCCCAGCATTTT. The encoded protein is CASSLEGGGNQPQHF.